The next 10 T cell receptor beta chains were all read from a single sample in a study of beta chain features in type 1 diabetes. These TCRs' antigens remain unknown. Study results and caveats: For Type 1 diabetes patients, all four CD4+ subsets carried TCRB CDR3s that were moderately but significantly shorter.

All of the isolated RNA was reverse transcribed, so expressed TCRB transcripts were sequenced. Profiling relied on immunoSEQ multiplex PCR, and the TCRdb table lists in-frame clones only, not all of them. The data contain 95,000 to 150,000 clones, roughly a sixth of them singletons. Sequenced material: central memory CD4+ T cells from blood. Receptors originate from a man aged 18-30 years with type 1 diabetes.

The chain carries TRBV30 and TRBJ1-2; D gene ambiguous. Trimming took off 5 bases at V and 8 bases at J, with 12 bases between the two ends. The length of the CDR3 is 11 residues. From germline, CDR1 is GTSNPN and CDR2 SVGIG (reference sequence). CDR3 sequence: CAWGAGYGYTF. CDR3 coding DNA: TGTGCCTGGGGCGCAGGATACGGCTACACCTTC.

The chain has TRBV4-3 and TRBJ1-1, with unresolved D. The V gene lost 1 base and the J gene lost 1 base, with 7 bases spanning the gap. The CDR3 has 14 residues. Germline CDR1 LGHNA, CDR2 YSLEER. CDR3 nucleotide sequence: TGCGCCAGCAGCCAAGTACACACGAACACTGAAGCTTTCTTT. Translation gives CASSQVHTNTEAFF.

V gene TRBV7-2 combines with J gene TRBJ2-3; the D gene is possibly TRBD2 (5 bases). Germline CDR1 and CDR2: SGHTA and FQGNSA. The CDR3 is 15 amino acids. V shed 1 base and J shed 5 bases, with 13 bases lying between them. Written as DNA, the CDR3 is TGTGCCAGCAGCTTAGGGCTCTCCGGGGTAGATACGCAGTATTTT. Encoded protein: CASSLGLSGVDTQYF.

The V gene is TRBV7-2, the J gene TRBJ2-1; no definite D call. Trimming stripped 4 bases from V and 3 bases from J, with 13 bases between. The length of the CDR3 is 15 residues. Germline-derived CDR1 and CDR2 are SGHTA and FQGNSA. CDR3 amino acids: CASSSIEGYYNEQFF. The CDR3 DNA reads TGTGCCAGCAGCTCGATCGAAGGCTACTACAATGAGCAGTTCTTC.

V is TRBV30 and J is TRBJ2-7; D gene ambiguous. Trimming removed 3 bases at V and 8 bases at J, with 20 bases between. CDR1 and CDR2 from the germline V gene are GTSNPN and SVGIG (reference sequence). This CDR3 is 14 amino acids long. CDR3 sequence: CAWSQLRSSIQQYF. DNA of the CDR3: TGTGCCTGGAGCCAGCTAAGAAGCTCGATCCAGCAGTACTTC.

This clone has only a few counts. The chain links TRBV14 to TRBJ2-3; D remains ambiguous. Trimming removed 3 bases at V and 3 bases at J, with 10 bases between. This CDR3 is 14 amino acids long. Germline V gene lookup returns CDR1 SGHDN and CDR2 FVKESK. The DNA for the CDR3 is TGTGCCAGCAGCCAGACGATGAGGACAGATACGCAGTATTTT. Residues: CASSQTMRTDTQYF.

Only a few counts were recorded for this clone. The chain uses TRBV5-4 and TRBJ2-1; 7 bases fit TRBD2. The CDR3 sequence is 17 residues long. V dropped 4 bases and J dropped 7; count of bases not matched to a gene: 17. Per germline, CDR1 SGHNT and CDR2 YYREEE (reference sequence). The CDR3: CASSPGGGITGVNEQFF. CDR3 sequence (DNA): TGTGCCAGCAGCCCCGGCGGGGGTATAACGGGGGTAAATGAGCAGTTCTTC.

As regards this clone: In the same sample, other DNA sequences code for this CDR3. The CDR3 nucleotides are TGTGCCTGGAGTGTAATAGGGCGCGAGCAGTACTTC. This translates into CAWSVIGREQYF. This sequence joins TRBV30 and TRBJ2-7, with unresolved D. CDR1 GTSNPN and CDR2 SVGIG come from the germline V gene (reference sequence). The CDR3 covers 12 residues. Between the trimmed V and J ends, which lost 0 bases and 6 bases, there was a span of 9 bases.

This clone was observed a handful of times. CDR3 sequence reads: CASSAGSYNEQFF. DNA for the CDR3: TGTGCCAGCAGCGCTGGGTCCTACAATGAGCAGTTCTTC. The chain combines TRBV9 with TRBJ2-1; D is undetermined. Germline CDR1 SGDLS, CDR2 YYNGEE. CDR3 size: 13 residues. V shed 3 bases and J shed 1 base, with 5 bases lying between them. Filled out from reference TRBV9 and TRBJ2-1, the complete variable domain reads DSGVTQTPKHLITATGQRVTLRCSPRSGDLSVYWYQQSLDQGLQFLIQYYNGEERAKGNILERFSAQQFPDLHSELNLSSLELGDSALYFCASSAGSYNEQFFGPGTRLTVL.

V and J are TRBV5-4 and TRBJ2-1; 9 bases are a match to TRBD2. This CDR3 contains 16 residues. Germline assignment: CDR1 SGHNT and CDR2 YYREEE (reference sequence). With V trimmed by 4 bases and J by 8 bases, 13 bases remained unmatched. In DNA, the CDR3 is TGTGCCAGCAGCGTGGCCGCGGCTAGCGGGACCGATGAGCAGTTCTTC. Amino acid sequence: CASSVAAASGTDEQFF.